The 28 T cell receptor beta chains below come from one sample, sequenced in a study of tumor and adjacent non-tumor tissue in lung cancer listed by TCRdb under 2018. Library preparation used multiplex PCR. TCRdb shows the sequencer as Illumina HiSeq 2500. Following protocols modified from ARM-PCR, the researchers constructed TCRbeta libraries through three rounds of nested PCR with primers (Table S4). TCRdb reprocessing: public reads trimmed at Q25 with fastp, clones called with MiXCR, in-frame beta chains kept. Rows merge per CDR3 protein into single entries with the most common DNA and genes. Across this sample there are about 100,000 distinct CDR3 sequences, with approximately 65% seen only once. The top ten clones comprise roughly 19% of the sample. RNA was isolated from bulk, unsorted tissue, and RNA quality was assessed with a NanoDrop ND-1000 and an Agilent 2100. Distant non-tumor tissue taken more than 3 cm from the tumor edge was used as the normal lung sample.

Material for sequencing was distant non-tumor lung tissue. The receptors derive from a man aged 25 to 40 with non-small cell lung cancer.

This clonotype was seen only once. Relative to the germline gene, one junction end is altered; a read error may explain this. V gene TRBV30 combines with J gene TRBJ2-3, with 10 bases matching TRBD2. CDR1 and CDR2 from the germline V gene are GTSNPN and SVGIG (reference sequence). The CDR3 covers 16 residues. The CDR3: CAWMPGLAANTDTRYF. The CDR3 DNA is TGTGCCTGGATGCCCGGACTAGCGGCTAACACAGATACGCGGTATTTT.

The chain combines TRBV4-2 with TRBJ2-3; D tentatively fits TRBD1 or TRBD2 (7 bases each). With 10 bases removed from V and 4 bases from J, the gap between germline ends came to 18 bases. The CDR3 has 14 amino acids. The germline CDR1 and CDR2 sequences are LGHNA and YNFKEQ. The chain's CDR3 is CAIRQGGGADTQYF. The CDR3 nucleotides are TGTGCCATCAGACAGGGCGGGGGTGCAGATACGCAGTATTTT.

In regard to this clonotype: At one of its ends the junction is not consistent with the germline gene, which may arise from a read error. This chain joins TRBV6-5 and TRBJ2-2; possibly TRBD2 for D (5 bases). The CDR3 is made up of 15 amino acids. Germline lookup yields CDR1 MNHEY and CDR2 SVGAGI. The CDR3 DNA reads as TGTGCCAGCAGTTACGCACTAGTATGCACCGGGGAGCCGTTTTTT. It is translated as CASSYALVCTGEPFF.

This clonotype was seen many times. The chain couples TRBV28 to TRBJ2-1; TRBD2 might be the D (6 bases). V lost 1 base, J lost 7 bases, and 11 bases lay in between. The germline gives CDR1 MDHEN, CDR2 SYDVKM. The CDR3 extends over 14 amino acids. Here the CDR3 reads CASSLFAGLNEQFF. The CDR3 DNA follows: TGTGCCAGCAGTTTATTCGCGGGGCTTAATGAGCAGTTCTTC.

Notes on this clonotype: Mismatch with germline at one junction end may stem from a read error. The chain recombines TRBV11-2 with TRBJ2-5; D is ambiguous. The CDR3 is 13 residues long. The germline gives CDR1 SGHAT, CDR2 FQNNGV. The CDR3 spells CATSLGEQETQYF. CDR3 DNA sequence: TGTGCCACCAGCTTAGGAGAGCAAGAGACCCAGTACTTC.

To note about this clonotype: At one end, the junction sequence differs from germline, possibly due to a read error. The chain links TRBV12-3 or TRBV12-4 to TRBJ2-1; 8 positions agree with TRBD2. The CDR3 totals 15 residues. CDR3 coding DNA: TGTACCAGCAGATTAGATAGCGGGGCTGTCAATGAGCAGTTCTTC. It specifies CTSRLDSGAVNEQFF.

This clonotype was observed a handful of times. With a much larger clone just one base away, this may be a read error. Likely a read error: the CDR3 ends without its conserved phenylalanine or tryptophan. The gene calls are TRBV4-3 and TRBJ2-1, with 8 bases identical to TRBD2. V lost 5 bases, J lost 9 bases, and 18 bases stayed unmatched. Germline V gene lookup returns CDR1 LGHNA and CDR2 YSLEER. The CDR3 covers 17 residues. CDR3 DNA: TGCGCCAGCAGCTTACTAGGGGGTAGCGGGGTTTGGAGTGAGCAGTTCCTC. This encodes CASSLLGGSGVWSEQFL.

The chain is built from TRBV7-2 and TRBJ2-1; D is unclear. This CDR3 is built from 12 residues. The ends were cut back, 5 bases at V and 10 bases at J, with 12 bases in the middle. CDR1 and CDR2 (germline): SGHTA, FQGNSA. DNA for the CDR3: TGTGCCAGCAGCCCAAGACGTCGGGAGCAGTTCTTC. Protein: CASSPRRREQFF.

The rearrangement joins TRBV6-6 to TRBJ1-3, with a possible D match to TRBD1 (6 bases). The germline V gene encodes CDR1 MNHNY and CDR2 SVGAGI (reference sequence). Trimming took off 7 bases at V and 2 bases at J, with 18 bases between the two ends. The CDR3 is 16 amino acids. The CDR3 DNA follows: TGTGCCAGCACTTTGGCCCCAGAGGGGGCTGGAAACACCATATATTTT. The encoded protein is CASTLAPEGAGNTIYF.

This clonotype was seen only a few times. This chain uses TRBV7-9 with TRBJ2-7; maybe TRBD1 (6 bases). The CDR3 contains 14 residues. V lost 4 bases and J 0 bases, leaving 10 bases between the germline ends. Germline CDR1 reads SEHNR; CDR2 reads FQNEAQ (reference sequence). The CDR3 region is CASSWDTSSYEQYF. The CDR3 bases are TGTGCCAGCAGCTGGGACACGAGCTCCTACGAGCAGTACTTC.

Concerning this clonotype itself: Sequence at one end of the junction differs from germline and may be a read error. The chain carries TRBV11-3 and TRBJ2-1; D gene uncertain. Germline V gene data show CDR1 as SGHNT and CDR2 as YENEEA. The CDR3 contains 12 residues. CDR3 residues: CANSLVPDEQFF. The CDR3 coding sequence is TGTGCCAACAGCTTAGTCCCCGACGAGCAGTTTTTC.

Points on this clonotype: One junction end disagrees with the germline gene, perhaps due to a read error. CDR3 nucleotides: TGCGCCAGCAACTCCGGAAGCTCCTATAATGAGCAGTTCTTC. Amino acids: CASNSGSSYNEQFF. The rearrangement links TRBV5-1 to TRBJ2-1; D gene unclear. CDR1 is SGHRS, CDR2 YFSETQ, per germline. The CDR3 is 14 amino acids.

In its sample, this clonotype was seen many times. The chain is built from TRBV20-1 and TRBJ1-5; D not certain. This CDR3 comprises 13 residues. V was cut by 1 base and J by 4 bases, with 8 bases left in between. Germline CDR1 is DFQATT and CDR2 is SNEGSKA (reference sequence). The CDR3 loop is CSARGQTNQPQHF. The CDR3 DNA reads as TGCAGTGCTAGAGGGCAGACAAATCAGCCCCAGCATTTT.

The chain is built from TRBV4-2 and TRBJ2-3, with 10 bases identical to TRBD1. The J call may be incorrect, as the DNA end agrees better with TRBJ1-5. From germline, CDR1 is LGHNA and CDR2 YNFKEQ. This CDR3 region has 16 residues. The CDR3 bases are TGTGCCAGCAGACCAACGACCGGGACAGGGGCACATACGCAGCATTTT. It specifies CASRPTTGTGAHTQHF.

The sample holds many counts of this clonotype. The chain employs TRBV11-2 and TRBJ2-7; 7 bases are a match to TRBD1. In germline, CDR1 is SGHAT, CDR2 FQNNGV. With 4 bases clipped from V and 0 bases from J, the junction kept 6 bases outside the gene matches. The CDR3 length is 15 residues. For the CDR3, the DNA is TGTGCCAGCAGCTCGCTTCGGGACAGCTCCTACGAGCAGTACTTC. It encodes CASSSLRDSSYEQYF.

This clonotype appeared many times. The rearrangement uses TRBV20-1 and TRBJ2-1, with TRBD2 identical over 7 bases. V trimming: 0 bases; J trimming: 4 bases; junction bases outside the gene matches: 15. Germline loops: CDR1 DFQATT, CDR2 SNEGSKA (reference sequence). The CDR3 contains 18 residues. The CDR3 DNA reads as TGCAGTGCTAGAGATCTATGGGGTAGGCGGGAGCATTACAATGAGCAGTTCTTC. It encodes CSARDLWGRREHYNEQFF.

As for this clonotype: Relative to the germline gene, one junction end is altered; a read error may explain this. This chain connects TRBV12-3 or TRBV12-4 to TRBJ2-1, with D unresolved. The CDR3 sequence is 14 residues long. The CDR3 DNA reads TGTGCCAGCAGTTTCTTTTACCCAGACAATGAGAAGTTCTTC. Its translation: CASSFFYPDNEKFF.

A remark on this clonotype: The conserved phenylalanine or tryptophan is not found at the CDR3 terminus, so this likely reflects a read error. The chain has TRBV24-1 and TRBJ2-3, with unresolved D. V was trimmed by 4 bases and J by 4 bases, leaving 8 bases between them. Germline V gives CDR1 KGHDR, CDR2 SFDVKD. This CDR3 contains 13 residues. In nucleotides, the CDR3 is TGTGCCACCAGTGACCAGAACGCAGATACGCAGTATTTA. Protein product: CATSDQNADTQYL.

The V call is TRBV7-3, the J call TRBJ2-1; the D gene is possibly TRBD1 (6 bases). V lost 5 bases, J lost 1 base, and 12 bases lay in between. The CDR3 loop spans 15 amino acids. In germline, CDR1 is SGHTA, CDR2 FQGTGA. CDR3 region: CASSPQGFSYNEQFF. In DNA, the CDR3 is TGTGCCAGCAGCCCGCAGGGGTTTTCCTACAATGAGCAGTTCTTC.

This clonotype was seen repeatedly, ten times or more. CDR3 amino acids: CAISGTGPQPQHF. CDR3 coding DNA: TGTGCCATCAGTGGTACGGGCCCTCAGCCCCAGCATTTT. The genes are TRBV10-3 and TRBJ1-5; no firm D call. The CDR3 extends over 13 amino acids. V lost 4 bases and J 6 bases, leaving 10 bases between the germline ends. CDR1 ENHRY and CDR2 SYGVKD come from the germline V gene.

With respect to this clonotype: In this CDR3 the conserved last residue, phenylalanine or tryptophan, is missing, so a read error is likely. The chain is built from TRBV6-2 or TRBV6-3 and TRBJ2-1; D is perhaps TRBD2 (6 bases). The CDR3 contains 14 residues. Germline lookup yields CDR1 MNHEY and CDR2 SVGEGT. CDR3 in amino acids: CASRMEGTYNEQFI. For the CDR3, the DNA is TGTGCCAGCAGGATGGAGGGGACCTACAACGAGCAGTTCATC.

With regard to this clonotype: Germline is not matched at one junction end, which may reflect a read error. This rearrangement joins TRBV5-4 to TRBJ1-2; D is uncertain. CDR1 and CDR2 (germline): SGHNT, YYREEE (reference sequence). This CDR3 has 14 residues. Here the CDR3 DNA reads TGTGCCAGCAGCTTTGTGGACCCCGAATATGACTACATCTTC. Amino acid sequence: CASSFVDPEYDYIF.

The chain couples TRBV11-2 to TRBJ1-2, with 9 bases fitting TRBD1. CDR3 length: 15 amino acids. With 1 base clipped from V and 7 bases from J, the junction kept 7 bases outside the gene matches. Germline V gene data show CDR1 as SGHAT and CDR2 as FQNNGV. This CDR3 reads CASSLAWTGVGGYTF. DNA for the CDR3: TGTGCCAGCAGCTTAGCCTGGACAGGGGTGGGTGGCTACACCTTC.

This clonotype has just a few counts. A much bigger clone sits one base away, suggesting this may be a read error. The chain has TRBV4-1 and TRBJ2-7; possibly TRBD1 or TRBD2 for D (5 bases each). V lost 1 base, J lost 0 bases, and 10 bases lay in between. Germline V gives CDR1 MGHRA, CDR2 YSYEKL. The CDR3 loop spans 15 amino acids. This CDR3 reads CASSQVWGSSYEQYF. The CDR3 nucleotides are TGCGCCAGCAGCCAAGTATGGGGGTCCTCCTACGAGCAGTACTTC.

About this clonotype: One end of the junction is discordant with germline, which a read error may explain. The V call is TRBV6-2 or TRBV6-3, the J call TRBJ1-1, with 8 bases fitting TRBD1. CDR1 is MNHEY and CDR2 is SVGEGT in the germline V gene. This CDR3 spans 13 amino acids. The CDR3 sequence is CASTGQANIEAFF. The CDR3 bases are TGCGCCAGCACGGGACAGGCGAACATTGAAGCTTTCTTT.

Turning to this clonotype: The junction shows a germline mismatch at one end, possibly a read error. The chain links TRBV5-6 to TRBJ2-6; 7 bases agree with TRBD1. CDR3 size: 18 residues. The germline gives CDR1 SGHDT, CDR2 YYEEEE. For the CDR3, the DNA is TGTGCCAGTAGCTCATTGACAGGGCAGAGCTCTGGGGCCAACGTCCTGACTTTC. Its protein is CASSSLTGQSSGANVLTF.

Remarks on this clonotype: One end of the junction is discordant with germline, which a read error may explain. The chain employs TRBV5-4 and TRBJ2-2; TRBD1 or TRBD2 may be the D gene (5 bases each). The germline gives CDR1 SGHNT, CDR2 YYREEE (reference sequence). The CDR3 totals 14 residues. CDR3 nucleotides: TGTGCCAGCAGTTTGGATCAGGGAATCGGGGAGCTGGTTTTT. Translating gives CASSLDQGIGELVF. The full variable domain, with the rest looked up from reference TRBV5-4 and TRBJ2-2, is ETGVTQSPTHLIKTRGQQVTLRCSSQSGHNTVSWYQQALGQGPQFIFQYYREEENGRGNFPPRFSGLQFPNYSSELNVNALELDDSALYLCASSLDQGIGELVFGEGSRLTVL.

This clonotype was recorded at least ten times. CDR3 protein: CSARGGSGSGAPPDTQYF. CDR3 sequence (DNA): TGCAGTGCTAGAGGGGGTAGCGGGAGCGGGGCCCCTCCAGATACGCAGTATTTT. The V call is TRBV20-1, the J call TRBJ2-3; 9 bases fit TRBD2. This CDR3 region has 18 residues. V was clipped by 1 base and J by 4 bases; unmatched bases: 15. CDR1 and CDR2 from the germline V gene are DFQATT and SNEGSKA (reference sequence).